This passage covers 18 T cell receptor beta chains from one sample sequenced in a study of blood T cell repertoires in COVID-19. Measured with immunoSEQ multiplex PCR; TCRdb has only the in-frame clones, and not every one. The sample includes about 170,000 clones, less than 90% seen only once; the top ten take approximately 11%. The sequenced material came from peripheral blood. The receptors come from a woman aged 55-70 years with COVID-19, enrolled during active disease.

The V and J genes are TRBV18 and TRBJ1-6; D may be TRBD1 (6 bases). CDR3 length: 14 amino acids. Germline-derived CDR1 and CDR2 are KGHSH and LQKENI. V was trimmed by 6 bases and J by 9 bases, leaving 15 bases between them. CDR3 loop: CASSPAGEGSPLHF. CDR3 nucleotides: TGTGCCAGCTCGCCTGCAGGGGAGGGTTCACCCCTCCACTTT.

This clone was seen only a few times. The CDR3 coding sequence is TGCAGCGGTGCCACTAGTGGGGACTATGGCTACACCTTC. This translates into CSGATSGDYGYTF. The V and J genes are TRBV29-1 and TRBJ1-2; D is unclear. The germline CDR1 and CDR2 sequences are SQVTM and ANQGSEA. The CDR3 contains 13 residues. V lost 7 bases, J lost 3 bases, and 15 bases lay in between.

V gene TRBV7-3 combines with J gene TRBJ1-2; no clear D gene. Per germline, CDR1 SGHTA and CDR2 FQGTGA. Trimming took 5 bases from V and 0 from J, leaving 19 bases between them. CDR3 length: 17 amino acids. CDR3 sequence: CASSPGGSSRANYGYTF. CDR3 DNA sequence: TGTGCCAGCAGCCCCGGCGGTTCCTCCAGAGCTAACTATGGCTACACCTTC.

The chain has TRBV7-2 and TRBJ2-1; D may be TRBD2 (6 bases). Trimming left V 1 base short and J 3 bases short, with 7 bases between. The length of the CDR3 is 14 residues. CDR1 and CDR2 from the germline V gene are SGHTA and FQGNSA. The CDR3 loop is CASSLGRVYNEQFF. As DNA, the CDR3 is TGTGCCAGCAGCTTAGGGAGGGTCTACAATGAGCAGTTCTTC.

In regard to this clone: Relative to the germline gene, one junction end is altered; a read error may explain this. J is TRBJ2-7 and V is TRBV28; D possibly corresponds to TRBD1 (5 bases). Germline CDR1 is MDHEN and CDR2 is SYDVKM. The CDR3 loop spans 12 amino acids. CDR3 bases: TGTGCCAGCAGTTCGCCGGTCCTGTTGACAGACTTC. Protein product: CASSSPVLLTDF.

This rearrangement joins TRBV7-2 to TRBJ1-2; D possibly corresponds to TRBD1 (6 bases). In germline, CDR1 is SGHTA, CDR2 FQGNSA. The germline V and J ends were trimmed by 1 base and 4 bases, with 10 bases remaining between them. CDR3 length: 14 amino acids. Here the CDR3 reads CASSLVRGSYGYTF. The CDR3 nucleotides read TGTGCCAGCAGCTTAGTTAGGGGGAGCTATGGCTACACCTTC.

The chain employs TRBV5-1 and TRBJ1-2; 9 bases are shared with TRBD1. The ends lost 4 bases at V and 5 bases at J; junction bases unmatched: 12. The CDR3 has 16 amino acids. CDR1 and CDR2 from the germline V gene are SGHRS and YFSETQ. DNA for the CDR3: TGCGCCAGCAGCCAGATCGCCGGGACAGGGCATTATGGCTACACCTTC. It is translated as CASSQIAGTGHYGYTF. Based on the CDR3 plus reference TRBV5-1 and TRBJ1-2, the full variable domain is KAGVTQTPRYLIKTRGQQVTLSCSPISGHRSVSWYQQTPGQGLQFLFEYFSETQRNKGNFPGRFSGRQFSNSRSEMNVSTLELGDSALYLCASSQIAGTGHYGYTFGSGTRLTVV.

The chain recombines TRBV10-3 with TRBJ1-5; D might be TRBD1 (6 bases). With 0 bases removed from V and 6 bases from J, the gap between germline ends came to 12 bases. The CDR3 runs to 15 residues. Germline V gene lookup returns CDR1 ENHRY and CDR2 SYGVKD. Here the CDR3 reads CAISESEGETQPQHF. Written as DNA, the CDR3 is TGTGCCATCAGTGAGTCTGAGGGGGAGACTCAGCCCCAGCATTTT.

This chain uses TRBV7-2 with TRBJ1-2; TRBD1 agrees at 9 bases. Germline V gene sequence: CDR1 SGHTA, CDR2 FQGNSA. After removal of 5 bases from V and 4 bases from J, the junction contained 2 bases not matched to a gene. The CDR3 is 13 residues long. The CDR3 region is CASSPDRGYGYTF. DNA for the CDR3: TGTGCCAGCAGCCCGGACAGGGGCTATGGCTACACCTTC.

V usage is TRBV4-3 and J usage is TRBJ2-7; TRBD2 aligns across 10 bases. This CDR3 has 17 residues. Germline V lookup: CDR1 LGHNA, CDR2 YSLEER. V gave up 1 base and J gave up 2 bases; unmatched junction bases: 8. CDR3 sequence (DNA): TGCGCCAGCAGCCAAGGGACCGGGACTAGCGCTACCTACGAGCAGTACTTC. The encoded protein is CASSQGTGTSATYEQYF.

The V and J genes are TRBV21-1 and TRBJ2-3; the D call TRBD1 from the table was never checked on the DNA. TRBV21-1 is a documented pseudogene. The CDR3 contains 14 residues. This CDR3 reads CASSKDRGTDTQYF. The CDR3 DNA is TGTGCCAGCAGCAAAGACAGGGGTACAGATACGCAGTATTTT.

The J gene is TRBJ1-5, the V gene TRBV20-1; D call uncertain. Germline CDR1 is DFQATT and CDR2 is SNEGSKA (reference sequence). Deletions cut 3 bases from V and 2 bases from J, with 14 bases between. The CDR3 sequence is 15 residues long. CDR3 protein: CSASIGAGGNQPQHF. CDR3 sequence (DNA): TGCAGTGCTAGTATCGGTGCAGGCGGCAATCAGCCCCAGCATTTT.

The rearrangement joins TRBV20-1 to TRBJ2-1, with TRBD1 matching 9 bases. V lost 3 bases to trimming and J lost 1 base; unmatched junction nucleotides: 4. CDR1 DFQATT and CDR2 SNEGSKA come from the germline V gene (reference sequence). This CDR3 is built from 15 residues. CDR3 loop: CSASVGTGSYNEQFF. The DNA for the CDR3 is TGCAGTGCTAGTGTCGGGACAGGGTCCTACAATGAGCAGTTCTTC.

This clone is a singleton in its sample. The chain is built from TRBV28 and TRBJ2-3; D remains unclear. V was pared by 4 bases and J by 4 bases, with 12 bases between. This CDR3 has 14 amino acids. Germline CDR1 is MDHEN and CDR2 is SYDVKM. CDR3 residues: CASSSPESPDTQYF. The CDR3 nucleotides are TGTGCCAGCAGTTCGCCCGAGAGCCCAGATACGCAGTATTTT.

The genes are TRBV19 and TRBJ1-2; a possible D gene is TRBD1 (5 bases). Germline V CDR1 and CDR2: LNHDA, SQIVND (reference sequence). Trimming stripped 8 bases from V and 2 bases from J, with 12 bases between. The CDR3 runs to 13 residues. CDR3: CASLDSPNYGYTF. CDR3 nucleotides: TGTGCCAGTCTAGACAGTCCCAACTATGGCTACACCTTC.

The CDR3 region is CASSRYGEVANEKLFF. DNA for the CDR3: TGTGCCAGCAGCCGGTACGGGGAAGTGGCTAATGAAAAACTGTTTTTT. J is TRBJ1-4 and V is TRBV9, with D unclear. Germline V gene data show CDR1 as SGDLS and CDR2 as YYNGEE. Deletions cut 4 bases from V and 3 bases from J, with 16 bases between. This CDR3 region has 16 residues.

This rearrangement joins TRBV10-3 to TRBJ1-2; 10 nucleotides align to TRBD1. Germline lookup yields CDR1 ENHRY and CDR2 SYGVKD. V was pared by 5 bases and J by 3 bases, with 9 bases of the junction left unmatched. The CDR3 totals 16 residues. The CDR3 region has the DNA TGTGCCATCAGTCGGACGACCGGGACAGGGGACTATGGCTACACCTTC. The encoded protein is CAISRTTGTGDYGYTF.

V is TRBV27 and J is TRBJ2-7; TRBD2 might be the D (5 bases). CDR3 length equals 13 residues. The germline V gene encodes CDR1 MNHEY and CDR2 SMNVEV (reference sequence). V was pared by 2 bases and J by 5 bases, with 10 bases between. The CDR3 here is CASSLRRPDEQYF. DNA of the CDR3: TGTGCCAGCAGTTTAAGGAGGCCAGACGAGCAGTACTTC.